This record concerns one T cell receptor beta chain sequence. The entry originates in a study of blood T cell repertoires in COVID-19. Across the whole study: The analysed material was cDNA or gDNA that came from T cells, B-cell-depleted T cells, or PBMCs.

The V gene's germline CDR1 is SNHLY and CDR2 FYNNEI. With V trimmed by 4 bases and J by 3 bases, 5 bases remained unmatched. The CDR3 extends over 14 amino acids. Clones were sequenced by immunoSEQ multiplex PCR, and TCRdb holds only the in-frame ones, with some missing. The data contain under 350,000 clones, approximately 91% of them singletons. The clonotype originates from a man in his fifties or sixties with acute or convalescent COVID-19. Specimen: peripheral blood. This chain uses TRBV2 with TRBJ2-7; 8 positions match TRBD1. CDR3 loop: CASSGGQGFYEQYF. As DNA, the CDR3 is TGTGCCAGCAGTGGAGGACAGGGATTCTACGAGCAGTACTTC.